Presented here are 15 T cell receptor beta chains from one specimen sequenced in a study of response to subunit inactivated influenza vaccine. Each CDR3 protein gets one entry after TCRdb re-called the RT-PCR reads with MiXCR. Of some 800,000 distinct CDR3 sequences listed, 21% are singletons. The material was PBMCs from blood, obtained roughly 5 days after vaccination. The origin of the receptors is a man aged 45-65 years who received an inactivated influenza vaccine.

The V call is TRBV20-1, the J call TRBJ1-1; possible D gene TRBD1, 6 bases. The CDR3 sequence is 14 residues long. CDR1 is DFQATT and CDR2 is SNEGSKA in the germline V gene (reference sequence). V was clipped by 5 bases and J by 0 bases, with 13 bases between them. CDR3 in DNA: TGCAGTGCTGGCGAGGGGGTTGTGAACACTGAAGCTTTCTTT. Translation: CSAGEGVVNTEAFF.

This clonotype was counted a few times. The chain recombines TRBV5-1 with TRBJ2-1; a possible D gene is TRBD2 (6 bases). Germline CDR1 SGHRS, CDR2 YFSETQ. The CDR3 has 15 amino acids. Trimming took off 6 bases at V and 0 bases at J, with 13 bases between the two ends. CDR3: CASTLAVSSYNEQFF. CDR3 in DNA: TGCGCCAGCACCTTAGCGGTAAGCTCCTACAATGAGCAGTTCTTC.

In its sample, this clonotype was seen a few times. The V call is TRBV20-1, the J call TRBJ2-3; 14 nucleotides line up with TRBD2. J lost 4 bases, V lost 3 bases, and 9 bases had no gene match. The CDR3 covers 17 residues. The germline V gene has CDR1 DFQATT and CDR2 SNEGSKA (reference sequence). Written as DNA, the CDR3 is TGCAGTGCTAGCGGCGCCGGGACTAGCGGGGGCCCAGATACGCAGTATTTT. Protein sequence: CSASGAGTSGGPDTQYF.

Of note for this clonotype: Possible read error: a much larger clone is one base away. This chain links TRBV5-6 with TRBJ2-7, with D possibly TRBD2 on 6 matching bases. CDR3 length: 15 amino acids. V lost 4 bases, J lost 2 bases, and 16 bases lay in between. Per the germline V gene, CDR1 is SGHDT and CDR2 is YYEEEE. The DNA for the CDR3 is TGTGCCAGCAGCCAACTAGTGGGAGGCACCTACGAGCAGTACTTC. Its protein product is CASSQLVGGTYEQYF. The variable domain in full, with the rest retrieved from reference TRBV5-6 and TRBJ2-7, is DAGVTQSPTHLIKTRGQQVTLRCSPKSGHDTVSWYQQALGQGPQFIFQYYEEEERQRGNFPDRFSGHQFPNYSSELNVNALLLGDSALYLCASSQLVGGTYEQYFGPGTRLTVT.

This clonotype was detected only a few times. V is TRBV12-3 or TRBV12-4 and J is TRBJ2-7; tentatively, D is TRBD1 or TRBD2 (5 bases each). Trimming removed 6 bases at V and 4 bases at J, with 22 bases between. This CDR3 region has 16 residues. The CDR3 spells CASRKPSGTGVYEQYF. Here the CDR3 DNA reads TGTGCCAGCAGAAAGCCCTCCGGGACCGGCGTATACGAGCAGTACTTC.

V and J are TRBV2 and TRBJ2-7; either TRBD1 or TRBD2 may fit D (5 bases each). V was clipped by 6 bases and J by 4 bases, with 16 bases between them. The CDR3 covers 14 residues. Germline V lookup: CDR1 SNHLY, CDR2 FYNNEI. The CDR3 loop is CASRTRDGGYEQYF. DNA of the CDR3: TGTGCCAGCAGAACCCGGGACGGAGGTTACGAGCAGTACTTC.

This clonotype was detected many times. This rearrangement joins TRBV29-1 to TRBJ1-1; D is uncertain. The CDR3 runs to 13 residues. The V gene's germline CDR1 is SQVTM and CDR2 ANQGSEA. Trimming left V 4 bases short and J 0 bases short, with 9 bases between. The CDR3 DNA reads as TGCAGCGTTGTTCGGACGATGAACACTGAAGCTTTCTTT. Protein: CSVVRTMNTEAFF. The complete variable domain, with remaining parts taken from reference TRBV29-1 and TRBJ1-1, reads SAVISQKPSRDICQRGTSLTIQCQVDSQVTMMFWYRQQPGQSLTLIATANQGSEATYESGFVIDKFPISRPNLTFSTLTVSNMSPEDSSIYLCSVVRTMNTEAFFGQGTRLTVV.

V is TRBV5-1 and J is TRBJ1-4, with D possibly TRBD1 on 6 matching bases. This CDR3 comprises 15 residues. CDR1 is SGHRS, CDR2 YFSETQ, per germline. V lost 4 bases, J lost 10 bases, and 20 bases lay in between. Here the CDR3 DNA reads TGCGCCAGCAGCGAAAGTAGACAGGAACGAGGAAAACTGTTTTTT. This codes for CASSESRQERGKLFF.

Here the CDR3 DNA reads TGTGCCAGCAGCTTAGAGGGGGCAGGGCCCCAGCATTTT. It encodes CASSLEGAGPQHF. The chain has TRBV11-2 and TRBJ1-5, with D perhaps TRBD1 (6 bases). V lost 0 bases to trimming and J lost 9 bases, with 9 bases between them. The CDR3 has 13 amino acids. Germline V CDR1 and CDR2: SGHAT, FQNNGV. The full variable domain, rest sourced from reference TRBV11-2 and TRBJ1-5, is EAGVAQSPRYKIIEKRQSVAFWCNPISGHATLYWYQQILGQGPKLLIQFQNNGVVDDSQLPKDRFSAERLKGVDSTLKIQPAKLEDSAVYLCASSLEGAGPQHFGDGTRLSIL.

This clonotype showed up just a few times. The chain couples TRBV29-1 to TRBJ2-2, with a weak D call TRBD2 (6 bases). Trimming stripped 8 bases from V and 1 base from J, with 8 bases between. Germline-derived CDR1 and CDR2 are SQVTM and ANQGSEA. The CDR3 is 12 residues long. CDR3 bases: TGCAGCACGGGACTGAACACCGGGGAGCTGTTTTTT. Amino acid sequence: CSTGLNTGELFF.

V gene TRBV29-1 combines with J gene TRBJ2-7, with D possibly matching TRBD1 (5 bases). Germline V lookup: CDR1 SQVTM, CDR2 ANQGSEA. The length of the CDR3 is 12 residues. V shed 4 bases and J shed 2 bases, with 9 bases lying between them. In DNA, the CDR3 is TGCAGCGTTGCCAGGGCCACCTACGAGCAGTACTTC. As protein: CSVARATYEQYF.

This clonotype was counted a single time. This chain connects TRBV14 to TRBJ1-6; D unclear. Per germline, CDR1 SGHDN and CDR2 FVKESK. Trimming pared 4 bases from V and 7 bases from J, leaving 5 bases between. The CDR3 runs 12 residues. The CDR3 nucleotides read TGTGCCAGCAGCCGATGGAATTCACCCCTCCACTTT. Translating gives CASSRWNSPLHF.

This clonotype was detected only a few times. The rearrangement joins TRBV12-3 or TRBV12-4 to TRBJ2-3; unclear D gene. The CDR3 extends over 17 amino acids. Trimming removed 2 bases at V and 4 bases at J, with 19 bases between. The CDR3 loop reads CASSLRSKRFGSDTQYF. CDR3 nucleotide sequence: TGTGCCAGCAGTTTAAGGTCTAAGCGTTTTGGATCAGATACGCAGTATTTT.

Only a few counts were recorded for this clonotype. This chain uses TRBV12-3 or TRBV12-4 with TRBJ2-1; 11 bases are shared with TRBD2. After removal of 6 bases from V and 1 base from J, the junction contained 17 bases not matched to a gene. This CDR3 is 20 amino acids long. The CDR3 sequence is CASSRFPPVAGGPSYNEQFF. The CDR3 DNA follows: TGTGCCAGCAGCCGATTTCCCCCGGTAGCGGGAGGGCCTTCCTACAATGAGCAGTTCTTC.

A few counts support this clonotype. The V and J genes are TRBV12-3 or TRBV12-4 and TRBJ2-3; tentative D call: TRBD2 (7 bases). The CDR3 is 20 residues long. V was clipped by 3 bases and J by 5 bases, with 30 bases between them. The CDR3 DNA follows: TGTGCCAGCAGTTTCCCGTTAGGGGGGGTGTTGGGAACTTTAAGAGATACGCAGTATTTT. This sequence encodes CASSFPLGGVLGTLRDTQYF.